The 25 T cell receptor beta chains presented below share a single source sample, sequenced in a study of post-analysis software for immune sequencing data. Points from the study as a whole: Controls showed lower frequencies than patients for roughly five TRBV segments, and TRBV5-6, TRBV5-1 and TRBV20-1 were among these.

Their antigens remain unidentified. Unique molecular identifiers featured in each of the TCR beta cDNA libraries. TCRdb called the PCR reads again in MiXCR, with one record for every CDR3 protein. The table records 740,000 or so distinct CDR3 sequences, approximately 53% of them present only once. The sequenced material came from blood. The origin of the receptors is a girl aged 10 to 17 with multiple sclerosis.

The chain recombines TRBV15 with TRBJ2-5; 9 bases align to TRBD1. In germline, CDR1 is LNHNV, CDR2 YYDKDF (reference sequence). J gave up 5 bases and V 0 bases, and 7 bases lay outside the gene matches. There are 16 residues in the CDR3. CDR3 residues: CATSRDGGQGTETQYF. The CDR3, as DNA: TGTGCCACCAGCAGAGATGGGGGACAGGGAACGGAGACCCAGTACTTC.

This chain uses TRBV7-9 with TRBJ2-1; D call uncertain. This CDR3 comprises 14 residues. Trimming left V 7 bases short and J 2 bases short, with 12 bases between. Germline V gene lookup returns CDR1 SEHNR and CDR2 FQNEAQ (reference sequence). CDR3 region: CASTRKGPYNEQFF. CDR3 bases: TGTGCCAGCACCCGCAAGGGTCCCTACAATGAGCAGTTCTTC.

To note about this clonotype: One junction end disagrees with the germline gene, perhaps due to a read error. The chain joins TRBV11-2 to TRBJ2-7; 10 bases line up with TRBD1. The CDR3 is 15 residues long. From germline, CDR1 is SGHAT and CDR2 FQNNGV. CDR3 sequence (DNA): TGTGCCAGCAGCCGGGACAGGGGATCGGGATACGGGCAGTACTTC. This encodes CASSRDRGSGYGQYF. Using reference TRBV11-2 and TRBJ2-7 for the parts outside the CDR3, the full variable domain is EAGVAQSPRYKIIEKRQSVAFWCNPISGHATLYWYQQILGQGPKLLIQFQNNGVVDDSQLPKDRFSAERLKGVDSTLKIQPAKLEDSAVYLCASSRDRGSGYGQYFGPGTRLTVT.

This clonotype was counted a single time. The rearrangement uses TRBV20-1 and TRBJ2-5, with 14 bases aligning to TRBD2. Germline CDR1 reads DFQATT; CDR2 reads SNEGSKA (reference sequence). With V trimmed by 6 bases and J by 11 bases, 8 bases remained unmatched. The CDR3 covers 13 residues. CDR3 sequence: CSAKTSGGAEQYF. CDR3 coding DNA: TGCAGTGCCAAGACTAGCGGGGGGGCAGAGCAGTACTTC.

At least ten counts were recorded for this clonotype. An end of the junction does not agree with germline; a read error may underlie this. The chain recombines TRBV7-7 with TRBJ2-3, with TRBD2 matching over 7 bases. Germline-derived CDR1 and CDR2 are SSHAT and FNYEAQ (reference sequence). The CDR3 contains 13 residues. The CDR3 bases are TGTGCTAGCAGCTTACTAGCGTCAGATACGCAGTATTTT. Its translation: CASSLLASDTQYF.

The chain is built from TRBV6-2 or TRBV6-3 and TRBJ2-7, with 13 bases matching TRBD2. The V gene end was trimmed by 1 base and the J gene end by 7 bases; junction bases not matched to a gene: 16. CDR1 MNHEY and CDR2 SVGEGT come from the germline V gene. The CDR3 runs 19 residues. The CDR3 DNA sequence: TGTGCCAGCAGTTACTTGGGACTAGCGGGGTCTGGCTCCTACAATGAGCAGTACTTC. It codes for CASSYLGLAGSGSYNEQYF.

The chain joins TRBV29-1 to TRBJ2-3; D may be TRBD1 (5 bases). The V end was cut by 2 bases, the J end by 3 bases, with 12 bases between. In germline, CDR1 is SQVTM, CDR2 ANQGSEA. This CDR3 spans 14 amino acids. CDR3 protein: CSVEPSKGTDTQYF. CDR3 nucleotides: TGCAGCGTTGAACCTAGTAAGGGGACAGATACGCAGTATTTT.

This sequence joins TRBV20-1 and TRBJ2-3; TRBD1 agrees at 8 bases. Germline V CDR1 and CDR2: DFQATT, SNEGSKA (reference sequence). The CDR3 extends over 15 amino acids. With V trimmed by 6 bases and J by 5 bases, 13 bases remained unmatched. This CDR3 reads CSAGQGRAPGDTQYF. The CDR3 coding sequence is TGCAGTGCCGGACAGGGTAGGGCCCCGGGAGATACGCAGTATTTT.

CDR3 sequence: CASSSGTSLQYF. DNA for the CDR3: TGCGCCAGCAGCTCCGGGACGTCCTTACAGTACTTC. The chain is built from TRBV5-1 and TRBJ2-7, with D perhaps given as TRBD1 or TRBD2 (5 bases each). This CDR3 has 12 residues. Trimming took 3 bases from V and 10 from J, leaving 14 bases between them. In germline, CDR1 is SGHRS, CDR2 YFSETQ.

This clonotype has a handful of counts. The J gene is TRBJ1-2, the V gene TRBV10-1; possibly TRBD1 for D (5 bases). Germline-derived CDR1 and CDR2 are WNHNN and SYGVQD (reference sequence). The CDR3 sequence is 12 residues long. Trimming took off 6 bases at V and 7 bases at J, with 12 bases between the two ends. Here the CDR3 DNA reads TGCGCCAGCAGGGGGCGCGGGAGTGGCTACACCTTC. This encodes CASRGRGSGYTF.

V gene TRBV5-1 combines with J gene TRBJ1-2, with unresolved D. CDR3 size: 13 residues. The germline gives CDR1 SGHRS, CDR2 YFSETQ. Trimming left V 0 bases short and J 6 bases short, with 9 bases between. The CDR3 reads CASSLGQVDGYTF. The CDR3 DNA reads TGCGCCAGCAGCTTGGGTCAGGTAGATGGCTACACCTTC.

V and J are TRBV21-1 and TRBJ2-4; the table names TRBD1, a call not compared with the DNA. The DNA end favors TRBJ2-7, so the J call may be wrong. TRBV21-1 is assigned pseudogene status. The CDR3 is made up of 8 amino acids. The CDR3 is CWGGEQYF. The CDR3 coding sequence is TGTTGGGGGGGCGAGCAGTACTTC.

This clonotype was detected only a few times. The genes are TRBV5-1 and TRBJ2-7; TRBD1 matches 8 bases. Germline trimming cut 4 bases from V and 3 bases from J; bases unmatched to any gene: 6. Germline V gene sequence: CDR1 SGHRS, CDR2 YFSETQ. The CDR3 has 14 residues. This CDR3 is CASSLNRGDYEQYF. CDR3 nucleotides: TGCGCCAGCAGCCTGAACAGGGGGGACTACGAGCAGTACTTC.

This clonotype was found once. The V and J genes are TRBV4-2 and TRBJ2-5; 13 bases are shared with TRBD2. CDR1 and CDR2 (germline): LGHNA, YNFKEQ. CDR3 length: 16 residues. V gave up 2 bases and J gave up 11 bases; unmatched junction bases: 11. CDR3 sequence: CASSQRLAGGQQKQYF. In nucleotides, the CDR3 is TGTGCCAGCAGCCAACGACTAGCGGGGGGCCAACAAAAACAGTACTTC.

This clonotype was recorded a few times. The chain couples TRBV12-3 or TRBV12-4 to TRBJ2-7; the D gene could be TRBD1 or TRBD2 (5 bases each). The ends were cut back, 7 bases at V and 0 bases at J, with 16 bases in the middle. The CDR3 is 15 amino acids. CDR3 nucleotides: TGTGCCAGCACCCAGGCTGGGGGTTACTCCTACGAGCAGTACTTC. Encoded protein: CASTQAGGYSYEQYF.

The rearrangement links TRBV2 to TRBJ2-1; 8 bases fit TRBD2. From germline, CDR1 is SNHLY and CDR2 FYNNEI. The CDR3 runs to 14 residues. Trimming took 6 bases from V and 0 from J; bases not matched to a gene: 1. The CDR3 is CASRRGGSYNEQFF. The CDR3 region has the DNA TGTGCCAGCAGACGGGGGGGCTCCTACAATGAGCAGTTCTTC. Full variable domain (missing parts from reference TRBV2 and TRBJ2-1): EPEVTQTPSHQVTQMGQEVILRCVPISNHLYFYWYRQILGQKVEFLVSFYNNEISEKSEIFDDQFSVERPDGSNFTLKIRSTKLEDSAMYFCASRRGGSYNEQFFGPGTRLTVL.

This clonotype occurred a few times. V and J are TRBV24-1 and TRBJ2-5, with TRBD1 identical over 9 bases. The CDR3 contains 16 residues. The germline gives CDR1 KGHDR, CDR2 SFDVKD. V shed 3 bases, J shed 2 bases, and the junction held 6 bases outside the gene matches. Here the CDR3 DNA reads TGTGCCACCAGTGATGGGACAGGGCCAGAACAAGAGACCCAGTACTTC. Translation: CATSDGTGPEQETQYF.

The CDR3: CASNQWAQETQYF. Here the CDR3 DNA reads TGCGCCAGCAATCAGTGGGCTCAAGAGACCCAGTACTTC. The chain employs TRBV5-1 and TRBJ2-5, with unresolved D. Per germline, CDR1 SGHRS and CDR2 YFSETQ. CDR3 length: 13 residues. V was cut by 6 bases and J by 2 bases, with 11 bases left in between.

This clonotype was observed many times. The chain joins TRBV5-1 to TRBJ2-1, with a tentative D call TRBD1 (5 bases). Germline V gene lookup returns CDR1 SGHRS and CDR2 YFSETQ. V lost 0 bases, J lost 3 bases, and 10 bases lay in between. CDR3 length equals 15 residues. The CDR3 region is CASSLAQGGYNEQFF. The DNA of the CDR3 is TGCGCCAGCAGCTTGGCGCAGGGTGGCTACAATGAGCAGTTCTTC. The complete variable domain, with remaining parts taken from reference TRBV5-1 and TRBJ2-1, reads KAGVTQTPRYLIKTRGQQVTLSCSPISGHRSVSWYQQTPGQGLQFLFEYFSETQRNKGNFPGRFSGRQFSNSRSEMNVSTLELGDSALYLCASSLAQGGYNEQFFGPGTRLTVL.

This clonotype was counted once. V is TRBV7-8 and J is TRBJ1-2; D gene unclear. The V gene lost 5 bases and the J gene lost 2 bases, with 12 bases spanning the gap. The CDR3 consists of 14 residues. The V gene's germline CDR1 is SGHVS and CDR2 FQNEAQ. CDR3 nucleotide sequence: TGTGCCAGCAGCCCTCAGGCAGGCAACTATGGCTACACCTTC. This encodes CASSPQAGNYGYTF.

This clonotype was picked up a small number of times. V usage is TRBV29-1 and J usage is TRBJ2-1; D is perhaps TRBD2 (5 bases). The V gene's germline CDR1 is SQVTM and CDR2 ANQGSEA. This CDR3 comprises 14 residues. Trimming cost V 0 bases and J 9 bases, with 15 bases left between them. The CDR3 protein is CSVEEGDLRVEQFF. In nucleotides, the CDR3 is TGCAGCGTTGAAGAGGGAGACCTTCGGGTTGAGCAGTTCTTC.

This clonotype showed up just once. The chain combines TRBV7-3 with TRBJ2-5, with 9 bases identical to TRBD1. This CDR3 spans 14 amino acids. Germline V lookup: CDR1 SGHTA, CDR2 FQGTGA. The V gene end was trimmed by 5 bases and the J gene end by 5 bases; junction bases not matched to a gene: 6. CDR3 DNA: TGTGCCAGCAGCCCCGGGACAGGGTACGAGACCCAGTACTTC. Translation: CASSPGTGYETQYF.

The gene calls are TRBV29-1 and TRBJ2-3; 9 bases agree with TRBD1. Germline loops: CDR1 SQVTM, CDR2 ANQGSEA. The trim removed 8 bases at V and 5 bases at J, leaving 8 bases unmatched. This CDR3 is built from 13 residues. Written as DNA, the CDR3 is TGCAGCTGGGGGACAGGGATTATAGATACGCAGTATTTT. This encodes CSWGTGIIDTQYF.

The chain uses TRBV4-1 and TRBJ2-3, with TRBD2 matching 13 bases. Trimming removed 3 bases from V and 6 bases from J; junction bases left unmatched: 6. CDR3 length: 16 amino acids. Germline V gene sequence: CDR1 MGHRA, CDR2 YSYEKL. The CDR3 spells CASSHEPTSGRDTQYF. The CDR3 bases are TGCGCCAGCAGCCACGAACCGACTAGCGGGAGGGATACGCAGTATTTT.

The CDR3 spells CASSQRAGSYEQYF. The CDR3 nucleotides read TGTGCCAGCAGCCAGAGAGCGGGCTCCTACGAGCAGTACTTC. The chain combines TRBV6-5 with TRBJ2-7, with D perhaps matching TRBD2 (6 bases). V lost 6 bases and J lost 0, with 12 bases in between. Germline V gene lookup returns CDR1 MNHEY and CDR2 SVGAGI. The length of the CDR3 is 14 residues.